This T cell receptor beta chain was documented in a study of radiation and T cells in renal cell carcinoma (dated by TCRdb to 2020 to 2021). About the investigation overall: In total, some 50 samples underwent TCR beta sequencing: about 26 tumors plus 27 peripheral blood samples. The final blood draw was performed at 4 weeks after radiation, at the same time as nephrectomy. Across all 53 samples, approximately 4,000,000 unique CDR3 nucleotide sequences, encoding 2,658,974 unique CDR3 amino acid sequences, were identified. Paper-wide results and their limitations: Because the trial had a single-armed design, the trial could not examine how radiation dose or scheduling affected the TCR repertoire. Changes in the blood repertoire were not tracked past 4 weeks after treatment. Because pretreatment tumor biopsies were not available, the baseline intratumoral presence of clonotypes could not be determined. In blood, the top tumor clonotypes increased from baseline to 2 weeks after radiation and then shrank by 4 weeks, which suggests a temporary expansion of tumor-resident clones.

On this clone: It lacks a known antigen. Base quality data are lacking; no much larger clone is found one base away.

The sample's time point label, in plain terms: blood 4 weeks post-SBRT, at nephrectomy. The sample's treatment or condition label, decoded: 15 Gy SBRT to primary tumor, nephrectomy 4 weeks later. Samples were obtained from a clinical trial, in which 15 Gy stereotactic body radiation therapy was delivered to primary renal cell carcinomas and nephrectomy was performed 4 weeks later. Serial peripheral blood from radiation-treated patients was sampled at baseline, 2 weeks and 4 weeks after SBRT to track tumor-enriched clonotypes. Renal cell carcinoma with clear cell pathology was present in all patients. Genomic DNA for TCR sequencing was prepared using the QIAamp DNA Blood Mini Kit (Qiagen). The analyses included just those samples that passed every quality control check. Reading the germline V gene gives CDR1 KGHSH and CDR2 LQKENI. The CDR3 measures 15 amino acids from cysteine to phenylalanine. Only the CDR3 region is kept as DNA, spanning 45 bases read in frame from base 1. Unmatched junction bases come to 9, with V trimmed by 4 bases and J by 6 bases.

TCR beta libraries were generated from genomic DNA with the immunoSEQ kit, following the manufacturer's recommendations. For library preparation, a first multiplex PCR was performed with proprietary primers, followed by a second PCR in which unique barcodes were added, and bead cleanups were performed after each round. A kit-provided positive control reaction and a negative control reaction were included in every sample batch. The final libraries were assessed on an Agilent 4200 TapeStation D1000 ScreenTape, pooled by volume, and quantified by qPCR. Sequencing was performed on an Illumina NextSeq500 with a MidOutput 150-cycle cartridge, and 156 Read1 and 15 Index1 cycles were run with kit custom primers. The pooled library was loaded at 0.85 to 1 pM, with a roughly 20% PhiX control spiked in. As for the authors' bioinformatics: The vendor-processed data were analyzed in R, and a clonotype was defined as all T cells that share the same CDR3 nucleotide sequence. For clone abundance analyses, frequencies were normalized to the 10,000 most abundant clones per sample. Public T cell clones, which averaged fewer than five per sample, were removed prior to analysis. An abundance difference of at least 32-fold between compartments was the criterion for calling clonotypes tumor-enriched or baseline blood-enriched. A beta-binomial differential abundance model was used to identify clonotypes that were expanded or contracted between blood time points. Tumor-blood repertoire similarity was measured with the Baroni-Urbani and Buser coefficient, and group comparisons used two-tailed Wilcoxon tests in R. This is the immuneACCESS table as TCRdb keeps it, with only in-frame sequences that have V and J called. A part of the clones is gone; compared with another copy, unresolved V genes explain less than half, and the rest is unexplained. From that table come the V and J calls and clone size; the DNA was used to work out D and trimming. In this sample the table shows some 31,000 clones, 81% of which occur a single time. The top ten constitute roughly a third of the sample.

This receptor was obtained from a man in his 60s with renal cell carcinoma. The input for sequencing was blood, taken from a patient whose treatment included radiotherapy and nephrectomy. The chain was built from TRBV18 and TRBJ1-2, with 9 bases in between that match TRBD1. The CDR3 has the sequence CASSQGTGLVDGYTF. The DNA sequence is as follows: TGTGCCAGCTCACAAGGGACAGGGTTGGTGGATGGCTACACCTTC.